This TCR beta chain is drawn from a study of T cell changes during pregnancy in multiple sclerosis. Repertoires were generated with immunoSEQ multiplex PCR, while TCRdb's copy carries only in-frame clones and drops some. Found here are roughly 57,000 clones, roughly 90% of them singletons; the top ten hold about 0.6%. Germline CDR1 and CDR2: SGHTA and FQGNSA. Trimming removed 4 bases at V and 10 bases at J, with 16 bases between. This CDR3 has 13 residues. This TCR was recovered from a female donor with multiple sclerosis, enrolled in a pregnancy study. J is TRBJ1-1 and V is TRBV7-2; D is perhaps TRBD1 (6 bases). The specimen comprised CD4+ T cells from peripheral blood mononuclear cells, sampled after pregnancy. This CDR3 is CASSSTGFVGAFF. Written as DNA, the CDR3 is TGTGCCAGCAGCTCTACAGGGTTCGTTGGAGCTTTCTTT.